This TCR beta chain was obtained from a study of human CD4 T cells and Enterobacteriaceae (dated by TCRdb to about 2020). Via the germline V gene (reference sequence), CDR1 is SGHNT and CDR2 YYREEE. The CDR3, cysteine through phenylalanine, is 15 amino acids long. The retained sequence is limited to the CDR3, 45 bases, with the frame set at the first base. V is cut back by 4 bases and J by 0 bases, with 3 bases in the junction unmatched. Memory CD4+ T cells, defined as all CD4+ cells except CD45RA+CCR7+CD95- naive cells, were FACS-sorted on a FACSAria III to over 98% purity. Blood from healthy donors was obtained from blood donation centers in Switzerland. Positive selection with CD4 and CD14 magnetic microbeads was used to enrich total CD4+ T cells and monocytes. CD8+, CD14+, CD16+, CD56+, CD19+ and CD25-bright cells were excluded prior to sorting. In two blood donors, total memory CD4+ T cells were sequenced directly ex vivo to assess in vivo expansion of bacteria-reactive clonotypes. Ficoll-Paque Plus was used to isolate peripheral blood mononuclear cells from donor blood.

About this clone: What this receptor recognizes is not known. Per-base qualities were not stored, and no clone one base away is much larger.

What the research found in general, with its limitations: In ex vivo samples, clonotypes with broad cross-reactivity seemed more expanded than specific clonotypes, as 11 of 19 and about 65% of the roughly 35 fell within the top 5%. The only basis for inferring the reactivity of ex vivo clonotypes was matching nucleotide sequences to CFSE-low cultures from the same donors.

Deep-level sequencing, with a detection sensitivity of one cell in 200,000, was applied to the ex vivo total memory CD4+ samples. Genomic DNA was extracted from cell pellets with the QIAamp DNA Micro Kit, and its quantity and purity were checked by spectrophotometry. The immunoSEQ multiplex PCR assay was used to amplify the TCR Vbeta CDR3 regions. Sequencing of amplicons was performed on the Illumina HiSeq platform. Each retrieved sequence was 87 nucleotides long and included the CDR3 region. The source study handled its data this way. A clonotype was defined as a unique productive TCR Vbeta nucleotide sequence and was quantified by productive template frequency from ImmunoSEQ Analyzer V3.0. Expanded clonotypes were defined by a threshold at the top 5th percentile of each frequency-ranked repertoire. The R package fossil was used to compute repertoire overlap as Chao-Jaccard, and the R package MASS was used to visualize the overlap by nonmetric multidimensional scaling. Here the immuneACCESS table is served through TCRdb, limited to in-frame sequences with V and J called. Missing clones are a known gap in these copies; in checked studies unresolved V genes cover under half, and the rest lacks a known reason. V, J and clone size were drawn from that table, and D and trimming were deduced from the DNA. A total of about 25,000 clones appear in this sample, more than 80% of them only once. The top ten hold around 0.88% of the sample.

The sequence joins TRBV5-4 to TRBJ1-5, with 8 bases aligning to TRBD1. This clonotype was sampled from a human donor in good health. What was sequenced was memory CD4+ T cells from blood. The sample's cell subset or site label, in plain terms: total memory CD4 T cells sorted directly ex vivo, unstimulated. The CDR3 here reads CASSAGTGSNQPQHF. In nucleotides, the sequence is TGTGCCAGCAGCGCCGGGACAGGTAGCAATCAGCCCCAGCATTTT. The full variable domain, with segments outside the CDR3 supplied by the reference TRBV5-4 and TRBJ1-5 proteins, appears as ETGVTQSPTHLIKTRGQQVTLRCSSQSGHNTVSWYQQALGQGPQFIFQYYREEENGRGNFPPRFSGLQFPNYSSELNVNALELDDSALYLCASSAGTGSNQPQHFGDGTRLSIL.